Below are 3 T cell receptor beta chains sequenced from a single sample in a study of beta chain features in type 1 diabetes (dated by TCRdb to about 2018). The library was produced with the immunoSEQ multiplex PCR assay. The High Capacity cDNA Reverse Transcription Kit was used to reverse transcribe all of the isolated RNA, meaning that expressed TCRB transcripts were what got sequenced. Held by TCRdb, this immuneACCESS table contains in-frame sequences only and omits some clones. Under half of the omission traces to an unresolved V gene where checked; the cause of the rest is unknown. Counted in this sample were roughly 400,000 clones; approximately 15% of them appeared once. More than 0.015% of the sample lies in the top ten. The sample comprised naive CD4+ T cells from blood. The label giving this sample's cell subset or site can be read as: true naive CD4+ T cells. The receptors shown here come from a young woman in good health.

The V gene is TRBV9, the J gene TRBJ1-1; D remains unclear. V was cut by 3 bases and J by 0 bases, with 6 bases left in between. Germline values: CDR1 SGDLS, CDR2 YYNGEE. This CDR3 is built from 13 residues. The CDR3 loop reads CASSALLNTEAFF. The CDR3 nucleotides read TGTGCCAGCAGCGCGTTATTGAACACTGAAGCTTTCTTT.

This clone was detected a few times. The chain is built from TRBV15 and TRBJ2-7, with D maybe TRBD1 (6 bases). V was pared by 3 bases and J by 2 bases, with 17 bases between. The CDR3 consists of 16 residues. The germline V gene encodes CDR1 LNHNV and CDR2 YYDKDF (reference sequence). This chain's CDR3 is CATSRQGAGTTYEQYF. The DNA for the CDR3 is TGTGCCACCAGCAGGCAAGGGGCAGGGACAACCTACGAGCAGTACTTC.

The chain employs TRBV5-1 and TRBJ2-1, with D possibly matching TRBD1 (5 bases). The CDR3 length is 12 residues. V lost 5 bases and J 8 bases, leaving 11 bases between the germline ends. Germline V gene lookup returns CDR1 SGHRS and CDR2 YFSETQ. The DNA of the CDR3 is TGCGCCAGCAGTTTACAGGTCCATGAGCAGTTCTTC. This gives the protein CASSLQVHEQFF.